What follows are 31 T cell receptor beta chains derived from one specimen sequenced in a study of identifying expanded T cells in peripheral blood. Profiled with immunoSEQ multiplex PCR; TCRdb holds only in-frame clones, not every one. The repertoire has about 100,000 clones, roughly 86% of them found once; the top ten carry around 4%. The specimen was blood. The receptors stem from a person aged 18-70 years in good health.

V and J are TRBV19 and TRBJ1-6; 7 bases are shared with TRBD1. Germline V gene sequence: CDR1 LNHDA, CDR2 SQIVND (reference sequence). The CDR3 extends over 15 amino acids. V lost 3 bases to trimming and J lost 8 bases; unmatched junction nucleotides: 7. Written as DNA, the CDR3 is TGTGCCAGTAGTATCGGGGACAGCTTTTATTCACCCCTCCACTTT. Its protein product is CASSIGDSFYSPLHF. The variable domain in full, with the rest retrieved from reference TRBV19 and TRBJ1-6, is DGGITQSPKYLFRKEGQNVTLSCEQNLNHDAMYWYRQDPGQGLRLIYYSQIVNDFQKGDIAEGYSVSREKKESFPLTVTSAQKNPTAFYLCASSIGDSFYSPLHFGNGTRLTVT.

This clone came up once. The V gene is TRBV5-1, the J gene TRBJ2-2; 9 bases fit TRBD2. Trimming cost V 5 bases and J 1 base; bases outside gene matches: 9. Germline V gives CDR1 SGHRS, CDR2 YFSETQ. This CDR3 is built from 17 residues. The CDR3 DNA reads TGCGCCAGCAGTAGTAGCGGGAGCGCTAGGAACACCGGGGAGCTGTTTTTT. Amino acid sequence: CASSSSGSARNTGELFF.

The chain employs TRBV5-1 and TRBJ2-1; no clear D gene. V was clipped by 0 bases and J by 3 bases, with 10 bases between them. Germline lookup yields CDR1 SGHRS and CDR2 YFSETQ. This CDR3 spans 15 amino acids. The CDR3 coding sequence is TGCGCCAGCAGCTTGGCTACAGTGGTCTACAATGAGCAGTTCTTC. Encoded protein: CASSLATVVYNEQFF. The whole variable domain, remainder taken from reference TRBV5-1 and TRBJ2-1, is KAGVTQTPRYLIKTRGQQVTLSCSPISGHRSVSWYQQTPGQGLQFLFEYFSETQRNKGNFPGRFSGRQFSNSRSEMNVSTLELGDSALYLCASSLATVVYNEQFFGPGTRLTVL.

The genes are TRBV13 and TRBJ1-2; TRBD1 matches at 8 bases. This CDR3 spans 15 amino acids. The junction had 5 bases not matched to a gene; V was cut back by 5 bases and J by 0 bases. Germline CDR1 is PRHDT and CDR2 is FYEKMQ (reference sequence). CDR3 sequence (DNA): TGTGCCAGCAGCGAAGGACAGGGACCTAACTATGGCTACACCTTC. Its protein is CASSEGQGPNYGYTF.

The V and J genes are TRBV6-4 and TRBJ2-3, with 13 nucleotides matching TRBD2. The germline V gene has CDR1 MRHNA and CDR2 SNTAGT. The CDR3 runs 16 residues. J was trimmed by 1 base and V by 3 bases; bases with no gene match: 1. CDR3 amino acids: CASSEGTSGGTDTQYF. The CDR3, as DNA: TGTGCCAGCAGTGAAGGGACTAGCGGGGGCACAGATACGCAGTATTTT.

The chain recombines TRBV5-1 with TRBJ2-1; D is undetermined. The germline CDR1 and CDR2 sequences are SGHRS and YFSETQ. The CDR3 is made up of 15 amino acids. V was cut by 0 bases and J by 7 bases, with 14 bases left in between. CDR3 region: CASSLAAETPNEQFF. The CDR3 coding sequence is TGCGCCAGCAGCTTGGCGGCGGAGACCCCTAATGAGCAGTTCTTC.

CDR3 bases: TGTGCCAGCAGCGTAGGAGGCCGACACAACAATGAGCAGTTCTTC. It is translated as CASSVGGRHNNEQFF. V is TRBV9 and J is TRBJ2-1; D unclear. This CDR3 is built from 15 residues. Germline CDR1 is SGDLS and CDR2 is YYNGEE. V lost 0 bases to trimming and J lost 5 bases, with 12 bases between them.

The rearrangement uses TRBV5-1 and TRBJ2-1; TRBD2 might be the D (6 bases). The CDR3 spans 19 residues. Trimming took 0 bases from V and 4 from J, leaving 23 bases between them. CDR1 SGHRS and CDR2 YFSETQ come from the germline V gene. The CDR3: CASSLGPGLLQKGYNEQFF. In DNA form, the CDR3 reads TGCGCCAGCAGCTTGGGTCCGGGACTTCTCCAAAAAGGGTACAATGAGCAGTTCTTC.

There are a few counts of this clone. The chain carries TRBV6-1 and TRBJ1-5; D is unclear. Germline V gives CDR1 MNHNS, CDR2 SASEGT. The CDR3 spans 13 residues. V was pared by 5 bases and J by 4 bases, with 9 bases between. The DNA of the CDR3 is TGTGCCAGCAGTCGGACGGATAATCAGCCCCAGCATTTT. It translates to CASSRTDNQPQHF.

The chain has TRBV2 and TRBJ1-5; D might be TRBD1 (5 bases). CDR1 and CDR2 (germline): SNHLY, FYNNEI. This CDR3 has 14 residues. Trimming removed 11 bases at V and 6 bases at J, with 20 bases between. The CDR3 reads CASRGMQGPQPQHF. The CDR3 DNA sequence: TGTGCCTCCCGGGGTATGCAGGGACCTCAGCCCCAGCATTTT.

The chain carries TRBV11-2 and TRBJ2-5; 7 nucleotides align to TRBD2. Losses at the gene ends were 2 bases for V and 8 bases for J; bases not matched to a gene: 5. The CDR3 consists of 13 residues. The germline V gene has CDR1 SGHAT and CDR2 FQNNGV. The CDR3 loop reads CASSLRDYVTQYF. For the CDR3, the DNA is TGTGCCAGCAGCTTACGGGACTACGTTACCCAGTACTTC.

The rearrangement joins TRBV4-3 to TRBJ2-2; D call uncertain. Germline V lookup: CDR1 LGHNA, CDR2 YSLEER. Trimming stripped 0 bases from V and 4 bases from J, with 9 bases between. The CDR3 runs to 15 residues. This CDR3 is CASSQDMGSTGELFF. DNA of the CDR3: TGCGCCAGCAGCCAAGATATGGGCAGCACCGGGGAGCTGTTTTTT.

The chain recombines TRBV27 with TRBJ2-6, with D possibly matching TRBD1 (6 bases). V dropped 4 bases and J dropped 0 bases, with 13 bases sitting between them. CDR3 length equals 17 residues. In germline, CDR1 is MNHEY, CDR2 SMNVEV (reference sequence). The CDR3 DNA reads as TGTGCCAGCAGTTACCTTCTAGGGGGCTCTGGGGCCAACGTCCTGACTTTC. Residues: CASSYLLGGSGANVLTF.

This chain joins TRBV25-1 and TRBJ2-7, with TRBD1 matching over 7 bases. After removal of 6 bases from V and 1 base from J, the junction contained 9 bases not matched to a gene. Germline values: CDR1 MGHDK, CDR2 SYGVNS. The CDR3 is made up of 15 amino acids. CDR3 sequence (DNA): TGTGCCAGCAGCCCCTCTAACAGGGGTTCCTACGAGCAGTACTTC. Translated, it gives CASSPSNRGSYEQYF.

V and J are TRBV29-1 and TRBJ1-2; 7 nucleotides line up with TRBD1. The V and J ends lost 0 bases and 4 bases, in that order; junction bases with no gene match: 14. The CDR3 length is 17 residues. Germline loops: CDR1 SQVTM, CDR2 ANQGSEA. DNA of the CDR3: TGCAGCGTTGAAGACCAACTACCCGGGACAGAAAGCTATGGCTACACCTTC. Translation gives CSVEDQLPGTESYGYTF.

The chain uses TRBV5-5 and TRBJ1-2; no clear D. The CDR3 spans 14 residues. Germline CDR1 SGHKS, CDR2 YYEKEE (reference sequence). Trimming cost V 0 bases and J 6 bases, with 12 bases left between them. CDR3 coding DNA: TGTGCCAGCAGCTTGGGCTCAATAAGCGATGGCTACACCTTC. Protein product: CASSLGSISDGYTF.

The chain combines TRBV5-4 with TRBJ2-3, with a weak D call TRBD1 (7 bases). The V gene lost 7 bases and the J gene lost 0 bases, with 21 bases spanning the gap. CDR3 length equals 17 residues. Germline V gene sequence: CDR1 SGHNT, CDR2 YYREEE (reference sequence). Written as DNA, the CDR3 is TGTGCCAGCGAGGGACAGTCCCGCGGGGCTAGCACAGATACGCAGTATTTT. It encodes CASEGQSRGASTDTQYF.

J is TRBJ2-7 and V is TRBV5-1; D might be TRBD1 or TRBD2, each matching 5 bases. The CDR3 is 14 residues long. Trimming took 0 bases from V and 6 from J, leaving 13 bases between them. Germline V gene data show CDR1 as SGHRS and CDR2 as YFSETQ. CDR3: CASSLEPSGGEQYF. CDR3 DNA sequence: TGCGCCAGCAGCTTGGAACCGAGTGGGGGCGAGCAGTACTTC.

V is TRBV2 and J is TRBJ2-7, with TRBD2 as a possible D gene (6 bases). The CDR3 has 13 residues. Trimming removed 3 bases at V and 6 bases at J, with 12 bases between. Per the germline V gene, CDR1 is SNHLY and CDR2 is FYNNEI. The CDR3 DNA reads as TGTGCCAGCAGTGATGGAGGGGCGGGCGAGCAGTACTTC. Translating gives CASSDGGAGEQYF.

The rearrangement joins TRBV7-9 to TRBJ2-7; TRBD1 is a possible D gene (6 bases). The germline V gene has CDR1 SEHNR and CDR2 FQNEAQ (reference sequence). This CDR3 region has 15 residues. Trimming left V 5 bases short and J 5 bases short, with 19 bases between. The CDR3, as DNA: TGTGCCAGCAGCCTAATGGGGGCGTCAGACCACGAGCAGTACTTC. It specifies CASSLMGASDHEQYF.

The genes are TRBV30 and TRBJ1-3; no clear D gene. The V gene lost 1 base and the J gene lost 8 bases, with 15 bases spanning the gap. This CDR3 has 14 residues. From germline, CDR1 is GTSNPN and CDR2 SVGIG (reference sequence). The DNA for the CDR3 is TGTGCCTGGAGTGCGGTCCCTATAAGGCACACCATATATTTT. Protein: CAWSAVPIRHTIYF.

The rearrangement links TRBV7-9 to TRBJ1-4, with 7 bases aligning to TRBD1. Germline CDR1 SEHNR, CDR2 FQNEAQ (reference sequence). V shed 4 bases and J 4 bases; nucleotides not matched to a gene: 3. There are 14 residues in the CDR3. The CDR3 reads CASSSTGNNEKLFF. The CDR3 coding sequence is TGTGCCAGCAGCTCGACAGGGAATAATGAAAAACTGTTTTTT.

J is TRBJ2-1 and V is TRBV4-3; D possibly corresponds to TRBD2 (5 bases). With 0 bases removed from V and 3 bases from J, the gap between germline ends came to 12 bases. This CDR3 has 16 amino acids. CDR1 LGHNA and CDR2 YSLEER come from the germline V gene. The CDR3 spells CASSQDPSGHYNEQFF. The CDR3 nucleotides read TGCGCCAGCAGCCAAGATCCCAGCGGCCACTACAATGAGCAGTTCTTC.

The chain employs TRBV5-1 and TRBJ2-7; 11 bases are shared with TRBD1. Trimming took 3 bases from V and 2 from J; bases not matched to a gene: 13. Germline V gene sequence: CDR1 SGHRS, CDR2 YFSETQ. CDR3 length: 18 residues. The DNA for the CDR3 is TGCGCCAGCAGCTCGCGGGGAGCGGGACAGGGGGAAACCTACGAGCAGTACTTC. Its translation: CASSSRGAGQGETYEQYF.

This clone has only one observation. The chain combines TRBV18 with TRBJ2-7, with 7 bases matching TRBD2. The CDR3 runs to 15 residues. J gave up 4 bases and V 5 bases, and 11 bases lay outside the gene matches. In germline, CDR1 is KGHSH, CDR2 LQKENI. In nucleotides, the CDR3 is TGTGCCAGCTCAGTCTCCGGTAGCGGGTCTTACGAGCAGTACTTC. This encodes CASSVSGSGSYEQYF. Looking up the rest from reference TRBV18 and TRBJ2-7 gives the full variable domain: NAGVMQNPRHLVRRRGQEARLRCSPMKGHSHVYWYRQLPEEGLKFMVYLQKENIIDESGMPKERFSAEFPKEGPSILRIQQVVRGDSAAYFCASSVSGSGSYEQYFGPGTRLTVT.

This clone showed up just a few times. The chain is built from TRBV11-2 and TRBJ1-6; no clear D gene. Germline V gives CDR1 SGHAT, CDR2 FQNNGV. V gave up 4 bases and J gave up 14 bases, with 12 bases separating them. This CDR3 region has 12 residues. The CDR3 spells CASSSSYEALHF. The CDR3 DNA reads TGTGCCAGCAGCTCGAGCTACGAAGCCCTCCACTTT.

The rearrangement joins TRBV2 to TRBJ2-2; 8 nucleotides align to TRBD1. This CDR3 is 13 amino acids long. Looked up from germline, CDR1 is SNHLY and CDR2 is FYNNEI. V dropped 4 bases and J dropped 6; count of bases not matched to a gene: 1. This CDR3 reads CASSGQGSGELFF. The CDR3 region has the DNA TGTGCCAGCAGTGGACAGGGGTCCGGGGAGCTGTTTTTT.

CDR3 bases: TGCGCCAGCAGCCATGCCACAGGGGGGTGGACTGAAGCTTTCTTT. Amino acids: CASSHATGGWTEAFF. The gene calls are TRBV4-1 and TRBJ1-1, with 8 bases aligning to TRBD1. Germline V gene lookup returns CDR1 MGHRA and CDR2 YSYEKL. V was clipped by 3 bases and J by 5 bases; unmatched bases: 8. The CDR3 covers 15 residues.

This clone was seen just once. This chain joins TRBV28 and TRBJ2-7; perhaps TRBD2 as D (6 bases). Germline CDR1 MDHEN, CDR2 SYDVKM. Trimming stripped 8 bases from V and 2 bases from J, with 13 bases between. This CDR3 contains 13 residues. The CDR3 sequence: CASSPGGTYEQYF. CDR3 DNA sequence: TGTGCCAGCTCCCCCGGAGGGACCTACGAGCAGTACTTC. The complete variable domain, with remaining parts taken from reference TRBV28 and TRBJ2-7, reads DVKVTQSSRYLVKRTGEKVFLECVQDMDHENMFWYRQDPGLGLRLIYFSYDVKMKEKGDIPEGYSVSREKKERFSLILESASTNQTSMYLCASSPGGTYEQYFGPGTRLTVT.

This clone was detected only once. The chain carries TRBV9 and TRBJ2-5; D may be TRBD2 (6 bases). The CDR3 is made up of 14 amino acids. From germline, CDR1 is SGDLS and CDR2 YYNGEE. V dropped 2 bases and J dropped 1 base, with 9 bases sitting between them. As DNA, the CDR3 is TGTGCCAGCAGCGTGGGGGACTTCCAAGAGACCCAGTACTTC. This codes for CASSVGDFQETQYF. The full variable domain, with the rest looked up from reference TRBV9 and TRBJ2-5, is DSGVTQTPKHLITATGQRVTLRCSPRSGDLSVYWYQQSLDQGLQFLIQYYNGEERAKGNILERFSAQQFPDLHSELNLSSLELGDSALYFCASSVGDFQETQYFGPGTRLLVL.

V and J are TRBV27 and TRBJ2-3; tentative D call: TRBD2 (5 bases). In germline, CDR1 is MNHEY, CDR2 SMNVEV (reference sequence). V shed 0 bases and J shed 2 bases, with 9 bases lying between them. This CDR3 is built from 15 residues. The CDR3 region is CASSLSRAATDTQYF. In DNA form, the CDR3 reads TGTGCCAGCAGTTTATCGAGGGCGGCCACAGATACGCAGTATTTT.